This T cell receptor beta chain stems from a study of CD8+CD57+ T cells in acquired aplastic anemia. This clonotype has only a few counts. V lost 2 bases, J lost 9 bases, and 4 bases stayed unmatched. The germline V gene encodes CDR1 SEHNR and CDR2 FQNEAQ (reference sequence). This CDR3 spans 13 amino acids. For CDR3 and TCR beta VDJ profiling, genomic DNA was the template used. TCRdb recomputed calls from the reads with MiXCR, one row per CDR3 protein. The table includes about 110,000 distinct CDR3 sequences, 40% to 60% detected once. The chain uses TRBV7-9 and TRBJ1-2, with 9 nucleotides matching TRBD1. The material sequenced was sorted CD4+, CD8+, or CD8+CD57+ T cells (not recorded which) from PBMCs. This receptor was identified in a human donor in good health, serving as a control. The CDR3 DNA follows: TGTGCCAGCAGCTTACGGGACAGGGACAGCTACACCTTC. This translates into CASSLRDRDSYTF.